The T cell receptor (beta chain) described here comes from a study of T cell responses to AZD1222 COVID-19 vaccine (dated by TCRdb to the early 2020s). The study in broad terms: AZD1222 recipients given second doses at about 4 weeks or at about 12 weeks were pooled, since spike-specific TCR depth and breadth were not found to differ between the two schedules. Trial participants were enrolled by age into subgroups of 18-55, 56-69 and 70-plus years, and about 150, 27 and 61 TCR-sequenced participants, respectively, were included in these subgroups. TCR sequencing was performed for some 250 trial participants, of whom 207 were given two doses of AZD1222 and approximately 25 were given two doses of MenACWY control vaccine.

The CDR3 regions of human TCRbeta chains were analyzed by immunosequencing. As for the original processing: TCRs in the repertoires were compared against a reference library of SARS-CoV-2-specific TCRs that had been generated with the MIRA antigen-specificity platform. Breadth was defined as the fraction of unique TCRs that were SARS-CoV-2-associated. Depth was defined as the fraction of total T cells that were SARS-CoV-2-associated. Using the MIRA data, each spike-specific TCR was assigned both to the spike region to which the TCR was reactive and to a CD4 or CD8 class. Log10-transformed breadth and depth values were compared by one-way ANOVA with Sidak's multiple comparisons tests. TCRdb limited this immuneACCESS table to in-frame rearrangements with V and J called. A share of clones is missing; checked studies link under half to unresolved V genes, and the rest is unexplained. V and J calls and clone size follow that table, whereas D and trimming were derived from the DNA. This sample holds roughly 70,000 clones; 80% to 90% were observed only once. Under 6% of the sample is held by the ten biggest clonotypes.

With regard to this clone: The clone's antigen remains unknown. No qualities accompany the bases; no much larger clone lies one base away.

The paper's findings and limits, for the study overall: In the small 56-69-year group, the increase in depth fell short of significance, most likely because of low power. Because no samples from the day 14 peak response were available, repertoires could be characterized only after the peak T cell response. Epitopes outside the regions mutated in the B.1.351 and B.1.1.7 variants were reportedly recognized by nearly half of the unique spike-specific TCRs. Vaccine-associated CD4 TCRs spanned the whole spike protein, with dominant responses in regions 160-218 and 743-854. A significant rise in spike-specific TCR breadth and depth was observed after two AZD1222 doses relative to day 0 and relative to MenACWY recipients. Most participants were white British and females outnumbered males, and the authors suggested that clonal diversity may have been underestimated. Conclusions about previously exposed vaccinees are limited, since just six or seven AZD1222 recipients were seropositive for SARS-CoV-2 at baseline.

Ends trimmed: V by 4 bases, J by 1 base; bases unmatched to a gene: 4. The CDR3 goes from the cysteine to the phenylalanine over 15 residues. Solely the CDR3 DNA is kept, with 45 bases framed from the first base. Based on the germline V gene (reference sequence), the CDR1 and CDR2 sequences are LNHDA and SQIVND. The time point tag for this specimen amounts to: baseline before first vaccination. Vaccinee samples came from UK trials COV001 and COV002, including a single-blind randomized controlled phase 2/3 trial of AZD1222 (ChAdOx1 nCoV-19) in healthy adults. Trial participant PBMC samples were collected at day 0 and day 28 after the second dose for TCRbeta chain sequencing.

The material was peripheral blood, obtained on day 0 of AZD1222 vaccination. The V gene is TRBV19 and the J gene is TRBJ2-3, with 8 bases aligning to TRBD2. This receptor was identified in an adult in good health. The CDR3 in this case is CASSRLTSGTDTQYF. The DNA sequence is TGTGCCAGTAGTAGATTGACTAGCGGCACAGATACGCAGTATTTT.